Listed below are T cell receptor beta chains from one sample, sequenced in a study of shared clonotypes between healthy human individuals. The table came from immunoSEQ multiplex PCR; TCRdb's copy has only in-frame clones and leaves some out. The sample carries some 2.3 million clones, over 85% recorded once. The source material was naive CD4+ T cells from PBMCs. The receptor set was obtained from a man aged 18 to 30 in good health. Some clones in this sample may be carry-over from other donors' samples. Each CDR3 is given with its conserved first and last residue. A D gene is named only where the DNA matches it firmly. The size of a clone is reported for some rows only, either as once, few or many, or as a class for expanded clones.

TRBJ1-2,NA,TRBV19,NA,TGTGCCAGTACGGCTACTAACTATGGCTACACCTTC,CASTATNYGYTF
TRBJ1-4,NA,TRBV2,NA,TGTGCCAGCAGTGTCGAGGGGGGGGATGAAAAACTGTTTTTT,CASSVEGGDEKLFF
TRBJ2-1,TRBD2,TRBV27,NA,TGTGCCAGCAGGGGACTAGCGGCATACAATGAGCAGTTCTTC,CASRGLAAYNEQFF
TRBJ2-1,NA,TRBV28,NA,TGTGCCAGCAGTTCCCCCCGGGAGCAGTTCTTC,CASSSPREQFF
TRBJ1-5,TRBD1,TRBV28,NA,TGTGCCAGCAGTCCAGTGACAGGGTGGAATCAGCCCCAGCATTTT,CASSPVTGWNQPQHF
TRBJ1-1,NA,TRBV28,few,TGTGCCAGCAGCCACCCGGCGGACACTGAAGCTTTCTTT,CASSHPADTEAFF
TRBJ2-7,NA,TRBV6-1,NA,TGTGCCAGCAGTGACAGGGTTGGTGAGCAGTACTTC,CASSDRVGEQYF
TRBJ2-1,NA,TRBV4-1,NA,TGCGCCAGCAGCCAACCTCGACAGAAAAACAATGAGCAGTTCTTC,CASSQPRQKNNEQFF
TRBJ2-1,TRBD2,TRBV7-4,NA,TGTGCCAGCAGCTTAAGGGCTGCGGGGGGGGCCTCCTACAATGAGCAGTTCTTC,CASSLRAAGGASYNEQFF
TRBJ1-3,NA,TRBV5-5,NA,TGTGCCAGCAGCTTAAGTACCGGAAACACCATATATTTT,CASSLSTGNTIYF
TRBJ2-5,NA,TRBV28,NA,TGTGCCAGCAGTTTGAGGGAGACCCAGTACTTC,CASSLRETQYF
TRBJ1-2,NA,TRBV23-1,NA,TGCGCCAGCAGTCACCCCGCGGGGGGACCTAACTATGGCTACACCTTC,CASSHPAGGPNYGYTF
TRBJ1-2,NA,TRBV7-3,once,TGTGCCAGCAGCTCCACCCCGGGGGCCTATGGCTACACCTTC,CASSSTPGAYGYTF
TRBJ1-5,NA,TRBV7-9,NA,TGTGCCAGCAGCACGGGGACGGATAATCAGCCCCAGCATTTT,CASSTGTDNQPQHF
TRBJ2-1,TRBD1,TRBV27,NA,TGTGCCAGCGCCACCCCGGGACAGGGGAGAGTCCGGTTCTTC,CASATPGQGRVRFF
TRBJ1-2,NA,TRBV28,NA,TGCGCCGCGCGGGGGGCGCTTGGCTACACCTTC,CAARGALGYTF
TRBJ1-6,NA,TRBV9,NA,TGTGCCAGCAGCCGAGGTACAGGAAAGAATTCACCCCTCCACTTT,CASSRGTGKNSPLHF
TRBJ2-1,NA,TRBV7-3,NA,TGTGCCAGCAGCTTAACAGTATCGTATGAGCAGTTCTTC,CASSLTVSYEQFF
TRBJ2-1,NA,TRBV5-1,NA,TGCGCCAGCAGCTTGTCCAGGAACTACAATGAGCAGTTCTTC,CASSLSRNYNEQFF
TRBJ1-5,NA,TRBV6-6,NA,TGTGCCAGCAGCCTAGGGTATAGCAATCAGCCCCAGCATTTT,CASSLGYSNQPQHF
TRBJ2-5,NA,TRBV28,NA,TGTGCCAGCAGTTTTTTTCTTGGGCAAGAGACCCAGTACTTC,CASSFFLGQETQYF
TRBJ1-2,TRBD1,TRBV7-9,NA,TGTGCCAGCAGCTTACAAGTCGCAGGGGGCGATGGCTACACCTTC,CASSLQVAGGDGYTF
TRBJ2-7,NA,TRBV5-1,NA,TGCGCCAGCAGCTTGTTCGACAGACCCTACGAGCAGTACTTC,CASSLFDRPYEQYF
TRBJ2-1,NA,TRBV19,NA,TGTGCCAGTAGTCCTCGCTTAAGACCAGCGGTAATCGACAATGAGCAGTTCTTC,CASSPRLRPAVIDNEQFF
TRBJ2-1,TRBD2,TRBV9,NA,TGTGCCAGCAGCGTAGCGGCTAGCGGGAGGTCCTACAATGAGCAGTTCTTC,CASSVAASGRSYNEQFF
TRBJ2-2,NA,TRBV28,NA,TGTGCCAGCAGTTTACACCGGAGTACCGGGGAGCTGTTTTTT,CASSLHRSTGELFF
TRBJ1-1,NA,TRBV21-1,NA,TGTGCCAGCAGCAACTCACCGATCAGAGCTAAGATTATGAACACTGAAGCTTTCTTT,CASSNSPIRAKIMNTEAFF
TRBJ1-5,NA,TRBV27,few,TGTGCCAGCAGTTTACGGTCCGCAGGGAATCAGCCCCAGCATTTT,CASSLRSAGNQPQHF
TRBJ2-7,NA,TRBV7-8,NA,TGTGCCAGCAGCTTTCGCTCGGTGTCCTCCTACGAGCAGTACTTC,CASSFRSVSSYEQYF
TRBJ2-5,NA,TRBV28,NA,TGTGCCAGCACCCGCCCCACAGGGTACCAAGAGACCCAGTACTTC,CASTRPTGYQETQYF
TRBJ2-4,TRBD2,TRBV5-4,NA,TGTGCCAGCAGCTTGGATCCGGCGGGGGTAGCCAAAAACATTCAGTACTTC,CASSLDPAGVAKNIQYF
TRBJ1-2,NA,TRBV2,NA,TGTGCCAGCAGACTGGACGGGCCCGGGGGTGGCTACACCTTC,CASRLDGPGGGYTF
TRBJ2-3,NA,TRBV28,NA,TGTGCCAGCAGTTTGACTCGCGGGGTGCAGTATTTT,CASSLTRGVQYF
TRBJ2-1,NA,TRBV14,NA,TGTGCCAGCAGCCAAGTAACTGGCGGCCCGAACAATGAGCAGTTCTTC,CASSQVTGGPNNEQFF
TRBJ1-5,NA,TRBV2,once,TGTGCCAGCAGTGAAGGGACAGCGAATCAGCCCCAGCATTTT,CASSEGTANQPQHF
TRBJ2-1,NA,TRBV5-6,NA,TGTGCCAGCAGCTCCAAACGAGACAGGCATTACAATGAGCAGTTCTTC,CASSSKRDRHYNEQFF